This T cell receptor beta chain was documented in a study of molecular identifiers for immune sequencing clone quantification. Germline V gene data show CDR1 as KGHSH and CDR2 as LQKENI. This CDR3 region has 14 residues. Turning to this clonotype: The junction shows a germline mismatch at one end, possibly a read error.

Via MiXCR, TCRdb re-called the PCR reads, giving one row per CDR3 protein. The sample lists about 640,000 distinct CDR3 sequences; 15% to 20% were seen once. Sequencing input: naive CD8+ T cells from blood, with Jurkat cell RNA spiked in. Subset noted: FACS-sorted CD8+CD4-CCR7+CD45RA+ naive T cells. The genes are TRBV18 and TRBJ1-1; D might be TRBD1 (6 bases). This receptor was identified in a human donor in good health. Some libraries in this study had Jurkat cell RNA spiked in. CDR3 in DNA: TGTGCCAGCTCCTTTAGGGACATGAACACTGGAGCTTTCTTT. Protein sequence: CASSFRDMNTGAFF.